This T cell receptor beta chain was captured by sequencing in a study of blood T cell repertoires in COVID-19. For the study at large: Italy, Spain and the United States were the sources of the convalescent and acute COVID-19 samples. T cells, B-cell-depleted T cells, or PBMCs provided the cDNA or gDNA that served as material.

The germline V gene encodes CDR1 SGHAT and CDR2 FQNNGV. The junction had 4 bases not matched to a gene; V was cut back by 5 bases and J by 0 bases. The CDR3 loop spans 15 amino acids. Original analysis: Scientists estimated how many nucleated cells there were by amplifying reference gene primers. The table came from immunoSEQ multiplex PCR; TCRdb's copy has only in-frame clones and leaves some out. Clonal size and the V and J genes are those of that table, whereas D and trimming came from the DNA. The sample lists some 400,000 clones, about 88% occurring once. On this clone itself: The sample contains more than one DNA sequence encoding this CDR3.

The chain employs TRBV11-2 and TRBJ2-3; 8 bases fit TRBD2. The origin of this receptor is a human donor in a cohort sampled during active COVID-19. The specimen was peripheral blood. The CDR3 coding sequence is TGTGCCAGCAGCCGCTCTAGCGGGAGCACAGATACGCAGTATTTT. Protein sequence: CASSRSSGSTDTQYF.